Below, 15 T cell receptor beta chains from the same sample are listed, as sequenced in a study of blood T cell repertoires in COVID-19. The table came from immunoSEQ multiplex PCR; TCRdb's copy has only in-frame clones and leaves some out. The sample holds roughly 140,000 clones, around 90% seen once. Material: peripheral blood. The receptors derive from a woman aged 55-75 years with active or convalescent COVID-19.

The chain employs TRBV7-2 and TRBJ1-3; 9 nucleotides agree with TRBD1. With 2 bases clipped from V and 1 base from J, the junction kept 3 bases outside the gene matches. The V gene's germline CDR1 is SGHTA and CDR2 FQGNSA. The CDR3 extends over 16 amino acids. CDR3 in DNA: TGTGCCAGCAGCTTAAGGGACAGGGCATCTGGAAACACCATATATTTT. Translation: CASSLRDRASGNTIYF.

The chain is built from TRBV6-1 and TRBJ2-2; no clear D gene. Trimming shortened V by 0 bases and J by 3 bases, and 8 bases separated the two germline ends. This CDR3 region has 15 residues. The germline V gene encodes CDR1 MNHNS and CDR2 SASEGT. CDR3 sequence reads: CASSEADSYTGELFF. In DNA form, the CDR3 reads TGTGCCAGCAGTGAAGCCGACTCCTACACCGGGGAGCTGTTTTTT.

This chain joins TRBV3-1 (or the pseudogene TRBV3-2) and TRBJ2-7, with D possibly being TRBD1 (6 bases). Germline V gives CDR1 LGHDT, CDR2 YNNKEL (reference sequence). Trimming removed 1 base from V and 6 bases from J, with 19 bases in between. The CDR3 is made up of 16 amino acids. For the CDR3, the DNA is TGTGCCAGCAGCCAAGTCTTTAGCAGGGGCTTTGTCGAGCAGTACTTC. Translated: CASSQVFSRGFVEQYF.

The chain couples TRBV2 to TRBJ2-5, with D possibly matching TRBD2 (7 bases). The CDR3 runs 15 residues. Germline CDR1 SNHLY, CDR2 FYNNEI. V lost 6 bases to trimming and J lost 5 bases, with 19 bases between them. The CDR3 protein is CASSLERGGRETQYF. CDR3 DNA sequence: TGTGCCAGCAGCTTAGAGAGGGGGGGCAGGGAGACCCAGTACTTC. Combining the CDR3 with reference TRBV2 and TRBJ2-5 gives the whole variable domain EPEVTQTPSHQVTQMGQEVILRCVPISNHLYFYWYRQILGQKVEFLVSFYNNEISEKSEIFDDQFSVERPDGSNFTLKIRSTKLEDSAMYFCASSLERGGRETQYFGPGTRLLVL.

V usage is TRBV15 and J usage is TRBJ2-2; D is perhaps TRBD1 (7 bases). CDR3 length equals 14 residues. Germline V CDR1 and CDR2: LNHNV, YYDKDF (reference sequence). V lost 8 bases and J 1 base, leaving 11 bases between the germline ends. The CDR3 coding sequence is TGTGCCACCGGCGGGACAGAGAACACCGGGGAGCTGTTTTTT. As protein: CATGGTENTGELFF.

The V gene is TRBV5-4, the J gene TRBJ1-4; D remains ambiguous. The CDR3 spans 16 residues. Deletions cut 0 bases from V and 5 bases from J, with 14 bases between. Germline V gene data show CDR1 as SGHNT and CDR2 as YYREEE (reference sequence). The CDR3 here is CASSLGSGEFNEKLFF. DNA for the CDR3: TGTGCCAGCAGCTTGGGGTCGGGAGAATTCAATGAAAAACTGTTTTTT.

This clone was picked up a small number of times. The chain couples TRBV27 to TRBJ1-3; maybe TRBD1 (5 bases). V was cut by 3 bases and J by 1 base, with 10 bases left in between. Germline V lookup: CDR1 MNHEY, CDR2 SMNVEV (reference sequence). This CDR3 comprises 15 residues. As DNA, the CDR3 is TGTGCCAGCAGTTTCAGGGCAGGGTCTGGAAACACCATATATTTT. Amino acids: CASSFRAGSGNTIYF.

The DNA for the CDR3 is TGTGCCAGCAGCTCCCGGGTAGCGGGGGGCGTGCTATACAATGAGCAGTTCTTC. Its translation is CASSSRVAGGVLYNEQFF. This chain joins TRBV7-2 and TRBJ2-1; 10 bases are shared with TRBD2. Germline CDR1 is SGHTA and CDR2 is FQGNSA. This CDR3 spans 18 amino acids. The trim removed 4 bases at V and 4 bases at J, leaving 13 bases unmatched. The full variable domain, rest sourced from reference TRBV7-2 and TRBJ2-1, is GAGVSQSPSNKVTEKGKDVELRCDPISGHTALYWYRQSLGQGLEFLIYFQGNSAPDKSGLPSDRFSAERTGGSVSTLTIQRTQQEDSAVYLCASSSRVAGGVLYNEQFFGPGTRLTVL.

In this sample, this clone turned up once. This sequence joins TRBV4-1 and TRBJ2-5, with TRBD2 matching over 12 bases. Germline values: CDR1 MGHRA, CDR2 YSYEKL. The CDR3 contains 15 residues. The V and J ends lost 1 base and 4 bases, in that order; junction bases with no gene match: 1. The CDR3 spells CASSQGLAGVETQYF. The CDR3 DNA follows: TGCGCCAGCAGCCAAGGACTAGCGGGGGTAGAGACCCAGTACTTC.

The rearrangement links TRBV5-4 to TRBJ2-2; no definite D call. The CDR3 contains 15 residues. Germline V gives CDR1 SGHNT, CDR2 YYREEE (reference sequence). The ends were cut back, 4 bases at V and 0 bases at J, with 10 bases in the middle. The CDR3 DNA follows: TGTGCCAGCAGCGCCTATGCTACGAACACCGGGGAGCTGTTTTTT. This sequence encodes CASSAYATNTGELFF.

The V call is TRBV18, the J call TRBJ2-3; D remains ambiguous. The germline V and J ends were trimmed by 2 bases and 10 bases, with 10 bases remaining between them. CDR1 KGHSH and CDR2 LQKENI come from the germline V gene. The CDR3 totals 12 residues. CDR3 nucleotide sequence: TGTGCCAGCTCACCAGGGCCTATTCCGCAGTATTTT. It encodes CASSPGPIPQYF.

This chain connects TRBV10-3 to TRBJ1-1, with D maybe TRBD1 (5 bases). V lost 10 bases to trimming and J lost 5 bases, with 23 bases between them. This CDR3 region has 15 residues. Germline V CDR1 and CDR2: ENHRY, SYGVKD. The CDR3 bases are TGTGCCACCTTGGAACGCCGCGGGGCGGGTACTGAAGCTTTCTTT. This sequence encodes CATLERRGAGTEAFF.

This chain joins TRBV9 and TRBJ1-6; the D is unclear. The V gene's germline CDR1 is SGDLS and CDR2 YYNGEE. The V and J ends lost 0 bases and 8 bases respectively, with 12 bases between them. This CDR3 spans 15 amino acids. Here the CDR3 DNA reads TGTGCCAGCAGCGTAGATGAGGGATTGGATTCACCCCTCCACTTT. Translated: CASSVDEGLDSPLHF.

The rearrangement joins TRBV27 to TRBJ1-5; the D gene is possibly TRBD1 (6 bases). Between the trimmed V and J ends, which lost 1 base and 2 bases, there was a span of 12 bases. The germline V gene encodes CDR1 MNHEY and CDR2 SMNVEV (reference sequence). This CDR3 has 16 amino acids. DNA of the CDR3: TGTGCCAGCAGTTTATGGGGGAGGGGGGGCAATCAGCCCCAGCATTTT. Amino acid sequence: CASSLWGRGGNQPQHF.

V is TRBV7-8 and J is TRBJ1-2; D is undetermined. The CDR3 sequence is 15 residues long. Trimming stripped 1 base from V and 4 bases from J, with 13 bases between. Germline CDR1 and CDR2: SGHVS and FQNEAQ. CDR3: CASSLGAFTFYGYTF. The CDR3 DNA reads TGTGCCAGCAGCTTAGGAGCATTCACCTTCTATGGCTACACCTTC.